This TCR beta chain was sequenced in a study of cytomegalovirus exposure and HLA in healthy donors. Use of 60 Vbeta and 13 Jbeta primers characterized the PCR. Repertoires were generated with immunoSEQ multiplex PCR, while TCRdb's copy carries only in-frame clones and drops some. This table has some 120,000 clones, more than 65% appearing once. Sequenced sample: PBMCs. The sequence derives from a man younger than 35 in good health and CMV-seropositive.

Written as DNA, the CDR3 is TGTGCCAGCAGCCCCGGGAACTTGGCCAAAAACATTCAGTACTTC. Residues: CASSPGNLAKNIQYF. The chain carries TRBV7-2 and TRBJ2-4, with D perhaps matching TRBD2 (5 bases). Trimming took off 5 bases at V and 1 base at J, with 12 bases between the two ends. Germline loops: CDR1 SGHTA, CDR2 FQGNSA. This CDR3 has 15 residues.